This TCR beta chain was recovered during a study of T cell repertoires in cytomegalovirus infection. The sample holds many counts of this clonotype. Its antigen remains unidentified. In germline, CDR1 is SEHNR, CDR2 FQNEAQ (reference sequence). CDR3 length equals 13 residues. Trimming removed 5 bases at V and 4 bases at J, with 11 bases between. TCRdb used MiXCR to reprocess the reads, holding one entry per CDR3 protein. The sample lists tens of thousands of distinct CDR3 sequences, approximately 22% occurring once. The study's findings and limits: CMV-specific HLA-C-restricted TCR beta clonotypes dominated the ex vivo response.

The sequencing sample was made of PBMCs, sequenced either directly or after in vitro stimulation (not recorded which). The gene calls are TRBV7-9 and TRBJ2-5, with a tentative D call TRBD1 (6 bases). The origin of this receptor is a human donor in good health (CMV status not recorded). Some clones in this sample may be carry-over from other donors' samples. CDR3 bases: TGTGCCAGCAGCCAGTGGGGGCGAGAGACCCAGTACTTC. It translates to CASSQWGRETQYF.